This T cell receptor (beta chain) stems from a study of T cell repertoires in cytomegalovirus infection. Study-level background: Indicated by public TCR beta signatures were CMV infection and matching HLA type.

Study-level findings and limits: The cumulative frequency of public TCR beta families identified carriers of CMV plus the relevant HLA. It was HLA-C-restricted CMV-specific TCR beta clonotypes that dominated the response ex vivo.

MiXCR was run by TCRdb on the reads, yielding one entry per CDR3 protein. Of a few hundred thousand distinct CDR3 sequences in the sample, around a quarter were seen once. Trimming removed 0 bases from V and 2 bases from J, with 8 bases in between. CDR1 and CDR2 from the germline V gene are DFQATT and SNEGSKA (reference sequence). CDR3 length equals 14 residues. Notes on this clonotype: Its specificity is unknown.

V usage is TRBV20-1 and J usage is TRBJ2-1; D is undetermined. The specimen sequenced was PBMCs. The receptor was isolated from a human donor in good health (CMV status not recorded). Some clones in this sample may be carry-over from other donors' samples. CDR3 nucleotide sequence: TGCAGTGCTAGAGATGCCAGCACCTACAATGAGCAGTTCTTC. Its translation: CSARDASTYNEQFF.